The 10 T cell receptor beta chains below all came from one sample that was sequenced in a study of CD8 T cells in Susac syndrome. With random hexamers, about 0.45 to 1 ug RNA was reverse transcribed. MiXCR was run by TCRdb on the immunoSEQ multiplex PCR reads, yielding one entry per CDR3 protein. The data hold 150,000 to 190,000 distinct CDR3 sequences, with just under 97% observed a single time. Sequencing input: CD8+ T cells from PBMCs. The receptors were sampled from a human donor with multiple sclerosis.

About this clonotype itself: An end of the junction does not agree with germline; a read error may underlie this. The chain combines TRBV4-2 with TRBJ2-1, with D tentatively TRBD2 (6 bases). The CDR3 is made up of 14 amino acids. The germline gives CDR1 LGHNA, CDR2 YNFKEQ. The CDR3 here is CASSQDTSLNERFF. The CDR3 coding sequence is TGTGCCAGCAGCCAAGACACTAGCTTAAATGAGCGGTTCTTC.

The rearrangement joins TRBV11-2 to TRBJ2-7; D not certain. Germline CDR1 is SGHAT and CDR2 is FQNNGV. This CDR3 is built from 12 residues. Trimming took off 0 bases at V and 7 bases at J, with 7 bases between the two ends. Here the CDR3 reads CASSLDGTEQYF. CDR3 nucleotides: TGTGCCAGCAGCTTAGATGGAACTGAGCAGTACTTC.

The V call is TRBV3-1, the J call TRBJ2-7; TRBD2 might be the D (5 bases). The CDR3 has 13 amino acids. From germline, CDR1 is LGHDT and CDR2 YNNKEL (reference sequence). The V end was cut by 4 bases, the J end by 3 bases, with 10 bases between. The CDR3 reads CASSPGEGYEQYF. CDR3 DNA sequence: TGTGCCAGCAGCCCCGGTGAGGGCTACGAGCAGTACTTC.

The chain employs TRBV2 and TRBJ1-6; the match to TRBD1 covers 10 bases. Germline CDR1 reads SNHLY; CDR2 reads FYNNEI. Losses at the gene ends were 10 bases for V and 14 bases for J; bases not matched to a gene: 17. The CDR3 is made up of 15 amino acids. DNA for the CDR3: TGTGCCACCGACAGCCGGGACAGGGGCCTAGGGGCCCTCCACTTT. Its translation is CATDSRDRGLGALHF.

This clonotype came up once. CDR3 region: CASSLDPQGGYEQYF. For the CDR3, the DNA is TGTGCCAGCAGCTTAGACCCTCAGGGGGGCTACGAGCAGTACTTC. This rearrangement joins TRBV11-2 to TRBJ2-7; D is possibly TRBD1 (7 bases). This CDR3 has 15 amino acids. CDR1 is SGHAT and CDR2 is FQNNGV in the germline V gene. V was trimmed by 0 bases and J by 3 bases, leaving 12 bases between them.

The CDR3 reads CASSYGWTDTQYF. The DNA for the CDR3 is TGTGCCAGCAGTTACGGGTGGACAGATACGCAGTATTTT. The V call is TRBV6-5, the J call TRBJ2-3, with D hard to call. CDR3 length: 13 residues. Germline CDR1 and CDR2: MNHEY and SVGAGI. With 2 bases removed from V and 3 bases from J, the gap between germline ends came to 6 bases.

DNA for the CDR3: TGTGCCAGCAGTTTGCGACACACTGAAGCTTTCTTT. Translating gives CASSLRHTEAFF. The V call is TRBV28, the J call TRBJ1-1; D is uncertain. V was trimmed by 3 bases and J by 3 bases, leaving 5 bases between them. The CDR3 spans 12 residues. The V gene's germline CDR1 is MDHEN and CDR2 SYDVKM.

CDR3 amino acids: CASTYLAGDGVNEQFF. The CDR3 DNA reads TGTGCCAGCACTTATCTAGCGGGGGATGGTGTCAATGAGCAGTTCTTC. This chain joins TRBV5-6 and TRBJ2-1; 10 positions agree with TRBD2. Germline loops: CDR1 SGHDT, CDR2 YYEEEE. The CDR3 loop spans 16 amino acids. V shed 6 bases, J shed 6 bases, and the junction held 12 bases outside the gene matches.

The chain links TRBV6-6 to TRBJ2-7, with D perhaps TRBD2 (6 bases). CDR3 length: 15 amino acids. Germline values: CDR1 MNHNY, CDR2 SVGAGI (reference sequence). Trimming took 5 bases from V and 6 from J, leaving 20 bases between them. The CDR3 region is CASSNRDSRFREQYF. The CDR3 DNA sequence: TGTGCCAGCAGTAACCGGGACTCCCGGTTCCGCGAGCAGTACTTC.

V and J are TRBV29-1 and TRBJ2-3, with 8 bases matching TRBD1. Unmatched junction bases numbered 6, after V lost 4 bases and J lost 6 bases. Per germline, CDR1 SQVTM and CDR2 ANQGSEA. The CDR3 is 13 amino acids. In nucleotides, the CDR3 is TGCAGCGTTGCAGGGGGCGGGTTGGATACGCAGTATTTT. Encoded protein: CSVAGGGLDTQYF.